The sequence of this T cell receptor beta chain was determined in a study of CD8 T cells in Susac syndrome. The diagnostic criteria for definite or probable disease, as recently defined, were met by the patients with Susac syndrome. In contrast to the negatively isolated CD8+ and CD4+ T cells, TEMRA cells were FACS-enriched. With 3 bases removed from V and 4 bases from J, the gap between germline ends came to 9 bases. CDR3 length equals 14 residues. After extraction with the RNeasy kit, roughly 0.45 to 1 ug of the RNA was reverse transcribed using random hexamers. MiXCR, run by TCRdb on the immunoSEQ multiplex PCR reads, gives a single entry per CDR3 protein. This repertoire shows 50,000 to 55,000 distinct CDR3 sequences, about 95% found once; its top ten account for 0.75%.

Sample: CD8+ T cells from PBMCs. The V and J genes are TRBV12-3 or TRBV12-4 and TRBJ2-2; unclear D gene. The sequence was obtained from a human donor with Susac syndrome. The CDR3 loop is CASSFTVFTGELFF. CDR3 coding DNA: TGTGCCAGCAGTTTTACAGTATTCACCGGGGAGCTGTTTTTT.